This passage covers 26 T cell receptor beta chains from one sample sequenced in a study of blood T cell repertoires in COVID-19 (dated by TCRdb to the early 2020s). Receptors were amplified or captured by the immunoSEQ multiplex PCR assay. Sourced from immuneACCESS, this table was stored by TCRdb with only in-frame sequences that have V and J called. A share of the clones is absent; for the studies checked, an unresolved V gene accounts for under half, and the remainder has no known explanation. This sample is represented by about 150,000 clones; roughly 87% of them were singletons. Jointly, the top ten make up less than 0.95% of the sample. The sequencing sample was made of peripheral blood. The receptors stem from a woman aged 45-60 years with acute or convalescent COVID-19.

This clone was observed once. This chain connects TRBV7-9 to TRBJ2-5, with a possible D match to TRBD2 (6 bases). CDR1 and CDR2 (germline): SEHNR, FQNEAQ (reference sequence). The V end lost 1 base, the J end lost 5 bases, and 14 bases lay between the germline ends. This CDR3 is 15 amino acids long. CDR3 sequence reads: CASSLGGAGRETQYF. CDR3 coding DNA: TGTGCCAGCAGCTTAGGAGGGGCAGGGAGGGAGACCCAGTACTTC.

The chain carries TRBV2 and TRBJ2-5; no clear D. The CDR3 loop spans 15 amino acids. Trimming shortened V by 3 bases and J by 2 bases, and 13 bases separated the two germline ends. Germline V lookup: CDR1 SNHLY, CDR2 FYNNEI. The CDR3 coding sequence is TGTGCCAGCAGTGATTTGCTGGGCGTACAAGAGACCCAGTACTTC. Translating it yields CASSDLLGVQETQYF.

J is TRBJ2-1 and V is TRBV3-1 (or the pseudogene TRBV3-2), with D perhaps TRBD2 (5 bases). There are 17 residues in the CDR3. Deletions cut 0 bases from V and 2 bases from J, with 14 bases between. Germline CDR1 and CDR2: LGHDT and YNNKEL (reference sequence). The chain's CDR3 is CASSQELAGGTYNEQFF. The CDR3, as DNA: TGTGCCAGCAGCCAAGAGCTAGCAGGAGGTACCTACAATGAGCAGTTCTTC.

V usage is TRBV15 and J usage is TRBJ2-2; D may be TRBD2 (6 bases). Trimming removed 5 bases from V and 0 bases from J, with 10 bases in between. The V gene's germline CDR1 is LNHNV and CDR2 YYDKDF (reference sequence). The CDR3 sequence is 15 residues long. CDR3 region: CATSDLATNTGELFF. CDR3 in DNA: TGTGCCACCAGCGACCTAGCGACGAACACCGGGGAGCTGTTTTTT.

The chain has TRBV3-1 (or the pseudogene TRBV3-2) and TRBJ1-6, with 11 positions matching TRBD1. This CDR3 spans 14 amino acids. With 4 bases clipped from V and 11 bases from J, the junction kept 4 bases outside the gene matches. The germline gives CDR1 LGHDT, CDR2 YNNKEL (reference sequence). The CDR3 is CASSPGTGGTPLHF. CDR3 bases: TGTGCCAGCAGCCCGGGGACAGGGGGTACACCCCTCCACTTT.

V and J are TRBV19 and TRBJ2-2, with D possibly being TRBD1 (5 bases). The CDR3 extends over 15 amino acids. Trimming pared 1 base from V and 3 bases from J, leaving 9 bases between. Germline V gives CDR1 LNHDA, CDR2 SQIVND (reference sequence). The CDR3 is CASSIVAQDTGELFF. CDR3 bases: TGTGCCAGTAGTATAGTGGCACAGGACACCGGGGAGCTGTTTTTT. Variable domain in full (rest from reference TRBV19 and TRBJ2-2): DGGITQSPKYLFRKEGQNVTLSCEQNLNHDAMYWYRQDPGQGLRLIYYSQIVNDFQKGDIAEGYSVSREKKESFPLTVTSAQKNPTAFYLCASSIVAQDTGELFFGEGSRLTVL.

V usage is TRBV7-8 and J usage is TRBJ2-3; TRBD2 aligns across 8 bases. The V gene's germline CDR1 is SGHVS and CDR2 FQNEAQ. The CDR3 has 15 amino acids. The V gene end was trimmed by 5 bases and the J gene end by 4 bases; junction bases not matched to a gene: 8. Written as DNA, the CDR3 is TGTGCCAGCAGCGGCCGAGCGGGAGAGGCAGATACGCAGTATTTT. Translation gives CASSGRAGEADTQYF. The whole variable domain, filled in from reference TRBV7-8 and TRBJ2-3, reads GAGVSQSPRYKVAKRGQDVALRCDPISGHVSLFWYQQALGQGPEFLTYFQNEAQLDKSGLPSDRFFAERPEGSVSTLKIQRTQQEDSAVYLCASSGRAGEADTQYFGPGTRLTVL.

The chain links TRBV4-1 to TRBJ1-1; 7 nucleotides align to TRBD1. Trimming took 4 bases from V and 5 from J; bases not matched to a gene: 7. Per the germline V gene, CDR1 is MGHRA and CDR2 is YSYEKL. The CDR3 runs 14 residues. CDR3 amino acids: CASSPAGGRTEAFF. The CDR3 DNA reads TGCGCCAGCAGCCCGGCAGGGGGGAGGACTGAAGCTTTCTTT.

The chain recombines TRBV11-3 with TRBJ2-2, with 8 bases identical to TRBD2. The V gene end was trimmed by 5 bases and the J gene end by 3 bases; junction bases not matched to a gene: 8. Looked up from germline, CDR1 is SGHNT and CDR2 is YENEEA. The CDR3 totals 16 residues. CDR3 DNA: TGTGCCAGCAGCATCTTTAGCGGGACTCACACCGGGGAGCTGTTTTTT. It encodes CASSIFSGTHTGELFF.

The rearrangement uses TRBV6-2 or TRBV6-3 and TRBJ1-5; no firm D call. V lost 2 bases, J lost 9 bases, and 17 bases lay in between. Germline assignment: CDR1 MNHEY and CDR2 SVGEGT. The CDR3 totals 15 residues. In nucleotides, the CDR3 is TGTGCCAGCAGTTACGAGGAGTGGCGAAGGTGGCCCCAGCATTTT. Its translation is CASSYEEWRRWPQHF.

V usage is TRBV5-4 and J usage is TRBJ2-5; 7 positions match TRBD1. V was pared by 0 bases and J by 1 base, with 9 bases of the junction left unmatched. This CDR3 has 17 amino acids. Germline CDR1 and CDR2: SGHNT and YYREEE (reference sequence). In DNA, the CDR3 is TGTGCCAGCAGCTTGGTTTTCGAGACAGGGCTCCAAGAGACCCAGTACTTC. It specifies CASSLVFETGLQETQYF.

This clone has just one count. This chain links TRBV5-4 with TRBJ1-2; TRBD1 matches at 8 bases. Looked up from germline, CDR1 is SGHNT and CDR2 is YYREEE (reference sequence). The V segment lost 0 bases and the J segment 4 bases; nucleotides outside the gene matches: 2. The CDR3 contains 14 residues. CDR3 protein: CASSLVTGAYGYTF. The CDR3 DNA reads TGTGCCAGCAGCTTGGTGACAGGGGCCTATGGCTACACCTTC.

This clone was recorded many times. This chain links TRBV5-1 with TRBJ1-1, with D unresolved. Trimming stripped 2 bases from V and 3 bases from J, with 5 bases between. The germline CDR1 and CDR2 sequences are SGHRS and YFSETQ. This CDR3 region has 12 residues. Here the CDR3 DNA reads TGCGCCAGCAGCTTAACGGACACTGAAGCTTTCTTT. Its translation is CASSLTDTEAFF.

This chain links TRBV30 with TRBJ1-1; tentative D call: TRBD1 (5 bases). Germline CDR1 reads GTSNPN; CDR2 reads SVGIG (reference sequence). Between the trimmed V and J ends, which lost 2 bases and 0 bases, there was a span of 10 bases. The CDR3 contains 14 residues. Here the CDR3 DNA reads TGTGCCTGGAGTCGGACATATATGAACACTGAAGCTTTCTTT. Protein product: CAWSRTYMNTEAFF. The full variable domain, in which reference TRBV30 and TRBJ1-1 provide the parts outside the CDR3, is SQTIHQWPATLVQPVGSPLSLECTVEGTSNPNLYWYRQAAGRGLQLLFYSVGIGQISSEVPQNLSASRPQDRQFILSSKKLLLSDSGFYLCAWSRTYMNTEAFFGQGTRLTVV.

This chain joins TRBV5-1 and TRBJ2-5; 7 positions agree with TRBD1. This CDR3 has 13 amino acids. The J segment lost 4 bases and the V segment lost 2 bases, leaving 2 bases of the junction unmatched. Germline values: CDR1 SGHRS, CDR2 YFSETQ. DNA of the CDR3: TGCGCCAGCAGCTTTAGGGACAGAGAGACCCAGTACTTC. Protein: CASSFRDRETQYF.

The rearrangement uses TRBV7-8 and TRBJ2-3; D possibly corresponds to TRBD2 (6 bases). V lost 5 bases, J lost 1 base, and 10 bases lay in between. Germline V lookup: CDR1 SGHVS, CDR2 FQNEAQ. The CDR3 covers 14 residues. The CDR3 DNA reads TGTGCCAGCAGCCGGGACTCCCGCACAGATACGCAGTATTTT. It codes for CASSRDSRTDTQYF.

The gene calls are TRBV10-3 and TRBJ2-2, with TRBD2 matching over 10 bases. The germline V gene encodes CDR1 ENHRY and CDR2 SYGVKD. The CDR3 totals 17 residues. Losses at the gene ends were 4 bases for V and 1 base for J; bases not matched to a gene: 6. CDR3 protein: CAISGVSSGRNTGELFF. The CDR3 DNA reads as TGTGCCATCAGTGGAGTCTCTAGCGGGAGGAACACCGGGGAGCTGTTTTTT.

The J gene is TRBJ2-3, the V gene TRBV5-1; D remains ambiguous. V was trimmed by 0 bases and J by 6 bases, leaving 11 bases between them. This CDR3 region has 14 residues. CDR1 and CDR2 from the germline V gene are SGHRS and YFSETQ. The CDR3: CASSLDAATDTQYF. The CDR3 nucleotides read TGCGCCAGCAGCTTGGATGCGGCGACGGATACGCAGTATTTT. The entire variable domain, with the rest obtained from reference TRBV5-1 and TRBJ2-3, is as follows: KAGVTQTPRYLIKTRGQQVTLSCSPISGHRSVSWYQQTPGQGLQFLFEYFSETQRNKGNFPGRFSGRQFSNSRSEMNVSTLELGDSALYLCASSLDAATDTQYFGPGTRLTVL.

This clone was detected ten times or more. V gene TRBV2 combines with J gene TRBJ1-5, with TRBD1 as a possible D gene (6 bases). Germline assignment: CDR1 SNHLY and CDR2 FYNNEI. With 6 bases removed from V and 12 bases from J, the gap between germline ends came to 12 bases. The CDR3 runs 11 residues. In DNA, the CDR3 is TGTGCCAGCAGGGGGGCATGGGTCCAGCATTTT. This encodes CASRGAWVQHF. Full variable domain (rest looked up from reference TRBV2 and TRBJ1-5): EPEVTQTPSHQVTQMGQEVILRCVPISNHLYFYWYRQILGQKVEFLVSFYNNEISEKSEIFDDQFSVERPDGSNFTLKIRSTKLEDSAMYFCASRGAWVQHFGDGTRLSIL.

This chain connects TRBV7-9 to TRBJ1-5, with a weak D call TRBD1 (6 bases). Trimming took 1 base from V and 4 from J, leaving 14 bases between them. Germline CDR1 and CDR2: SEHNR and FQNEAQ (reference sequence). The CDR3 is made up of 16 amino acids. The CDR3 protein is CASSLGVSGDNQPQHF. CDR3 in DNA: TGTGCCAGCAGCTTAGGAGTTTCAGGGGATAATCAGCCCCAGCATTTT.

This chain uses TRBV10-2 with TRBJ2-1; 12 positions agree with TRBD2. The CDR3 spans 15 residues. The trim removed 5 bases at V and 7 bases at J, leaving 6 bases unmatched. Germline lookup yields CDR1 WSHSY and CDR2 SAAADI. The CDR3 here is CASSLAGGPRNEQFF. In DNA form, the CDR3 reads TGCGCCAGCAGTCTAGCGGGAGGGCCCCGGAATGAGCAGTTCTTC.

This clone was found once. The chain carries TRBV6-5 and TRBJ2-7; D may be TRBD1 (6 bases). V lost 4 bases and J 6 bases, leaving 19 bases between the germline ends. This CDR3 contains 15 residues. Germline V gene lookup returns CDR1 MNHEY and CDR2 SVGAGI. CDR3 amino acids: CASSLGQVHISEQYF. In nucleotides, the CDR3 is TGTGCCAGCAGTTTGGGACAAGTCCATATTAGCGAGCAGTACTTC.

The rearrangement uses TRBV6-2 or TRBV6-3 and TRBJ1-5, with a weak D call TRBD1 (5 bases). The CDR3 contains 14 residues. V dropped 0 bases and J dropped 4 bases, with 7 bases sitting between them. Germline lookup yields CDR1 MNHEY and CDR2 SVGEGT. In DNA, the CDR3 is TGTGCCAGCAGTTACTCGAACAGGAATCAGCCCCAGCATTTT. Translation: CASSYSNRNQPQHF.

This clone came up a few times. The gene calls are TRBV5-1 and TRBJ1-3; tentatively, D is TRBD1 (6 bases). Trimming removed 2 bases from V and 4 bases from J, with 10 bases in between. This CDR3 is built from 14 residues. The germline CDR1 and CDR2 sequences are SGHRS and YFSETQ. The CDR3 sequence: CASSLPGQGNTIYF. Written as DNA, the CDR3 is TGCGCCAGCAGCTTACCGGGACAAGGAAACACCATATATTTT.

The V gene is TRBV9, the J gene TRBJ2-3; D is ambiguous. V lost 1 base and J 7 bases, leaving 7 bases between the germline ends. The CDR3 spans 12 residues. Germline values: CDR1 SGDLS, CDR2 YYNGEE. In nucleotides, the CDR3 is TGTGCCAGCAGCGTAAAGGAGCATACGCAGTATTTT. Protein sequence: CASSVKEHTQYF.

This clone was seen once. The chain is built from TRBV6-6 and TRBJ2-1; 7 bases fit TRBD1. The V segment lost 8 bases and the J segment 14 bases; nucleotides outside the gene matches: 9. This CDR3 is built from 11 residues. Germline CDR1 is MNHNY and CDR2 is SVGAGI (reference sequence). The CDR3 spells CASGPQGVKFF. For the CDR3, the DNA is TGTGCCAGCGGCCCTCAGGGGGTAAAGTTCTTC.